The 22 T cell receptor beta chains reported below all come from one sample, sequenced in a study of PD-L1 blockade in urothelial cancer. Time point specified: pretreatment peripheral blood. TCRdb's table, derived via immunoSEQ multiplex PCR, lists solely in-frame clones and lacks some. Of around 92,000 clones in the sample, around 89% were seen once. The sample consisted of PBMCs, taken around atezolizumab (anti-PD-L1) treatment. These receptors were collected from an elderly woman with urothelial cancer.

This chain uses TRBV4-2 with TRBJ1-4, with a weak D call TRBD1 (6 bases). V was shortened by 7 bases and J by 0 bases, with 15 bases between the two germline ends. Germline V gene lookup returns CDR1 LGHNA and CDR2 YNFKEQ. The CDR3 extends over 16 amino acids. The CDR3: CASTRRQGSTNEKLFF. The CDR3 DNA sequence: TGTGCCAGCACCAGGCGTCAGGGGTCAACTAATGAAAAACTGTTTTTT.

The V call is TRBV7-9, the J call TRBJ2-3, with 10 bases matching TRBD2. The CDR3 sequence is 16 residues long. The V and J ends lost 7 bases and 5 bases, in that order; junction bases with no gene match: 12. The germline V gene has CDR1 SEHNR and CDR2 FQNEAQ (reference sequence). CDR3 region: CASNEGLAGVGDTQYF. The CDR3 DNA sequence: TGTGCCAGCAACGAGGGGCTAGCGGGAGTTGGAGATACGCAGTATTTT. The full variable domain, with the rest looked up from reference TRBV7-9 and TRBJ2-3, is DTGVSQNPRHKITKRGQNVTFRCDPISEHNRLYWYRQTLGQGPEFLTYFQNEAQLEKSRLLSDRFSAERPKGSFSTLEIQRTEQGDSAMYLCASNEGLAGVGDTQYFGPGTRLTVL.

The rearrangement links TRBV19 to TRBJ2-2; D is perhaps TRBD1 (5 bases). In germline, CDR1 is LNHDA, CDR2 SQIVND (reference sequence). This CDR3 has 15 amino acids. V was pared by 11 bases and J by 1 base, with 17 bases between. The CDR3 bases are TGTGCCTTAAGGGGATGGCTAGAGAACACCGGGGAGCTGTTTTTT. Protein product: CALRGWLENTGELFF.

The chain couples TRBV9 to TRBJ2-2; 8 nucleotides align to TRBD2. Trimming removed 3 bases from V and 4 bases from J; junction bases left unmatched: 8. Germline V CDR1 and CDR2: SGDLS, YYNGEE. The CDR3 is made up of 16 amino acids. The CDR3 nucleotides read TGTGCCAGCAGCGAGGGGGGGCTAGCGGGCACCGGGGAGCTGTTTTTT. It translates to CASSEGGLAGTGELFF.

This clone showed up just a few times. The rearrangement links TRBV7-6 to TRBJ2-7; 7 nucleotides line up with TRBD2. The CDR3 is made up of 16 amino acids. CDR1 and CDR2 from the germline V gene are SGHVS and FNYEAQ. The V segment lost 6 bases and the J segment 2 bases; nucleotides outside the gene matches: 13. The chain's CDR3 is CASSRLGRERPYEQYF. CDR3 DNA sequence: TGTGCCAGCAGTCGCTTGGGGCGGGAGCGGCCCTACGAGCAGTACTTC.

This CDR3 reads CASSQDWWASGRILAKNIQYF. The CDR3 DNA sequence: TGCGCCAGCAGCCAAGATTGGTGGGCTAGCGGGAGAATCCTAGCCAAAAACATTCAGTACTTC. V usage is TRBV4-1 and J usage is TRBJ2-4; TRBD2 matches at 10 bases. CDR3 length equals 21 residues. Germline V gene data show CDR1 as MGHRA and CDR2 as YSYEKL. Unmatched junction bases numbered 14, after V lost 0 bases and J lost 0 bases.

The rearrangement joins TRBV6-6 to TRBJ1-2, with TRBD1 identical over 7 bases. Germline V gene lookup returns CDR1 MNHNY and CDR2 SVGAGI (reference sequence). The CDR3 is 13 residues long. The V segment lost 5 bases and the J segment 7 bases; nucleotides outside the gene matches: 7. CDR3 sequence (DNA): TGTGCCAGCAGTGACGGACAGGTTCGTGGCTACACCTTC. Translation gives CASSDGQVRGYTF.

This chain links TRBV30 with TRBJ2-7; TRBD2 might be the D (5 bases). Germline V gene sequence: CDR1 GTSNPN, CDR2 SVGIG (reference sequence). Trimming left V 0 bases short and J 6 bases short, with 18 bases between. The CDR3 has 15 residues. The CDR3 nucleotides read TGTGCCTGGAGTGTACTCTCACTTGGAGGTCCCGAGCAGTACTTC. Protein sequence: CAWSVLSLGGPEQYF.

This chain uses TRBV6-5 with TRBJ2-1; 7 nucleotides match TRBD1. The germline gives CDR1 MNHEY, CDR2 SVGAGI. The V segment lost 6 bases and the J segment 0 bases; nucleotides outside the gene matches: 5. This CDR3 contains 15 residues. In DNA, the CDR3 is TGTGCCAGCAGCCGGACAGGAGGCTCCTACAATGAGCAGTTCTTC. It yields the protein CASSRTGGSYNEQFF.

This chain uses TRBV30 with TRBJ2-5; D possibly corresponds to TRBD1 (5 bases). The CDR3 covers 13 residues. Germline V CDR1 and CDR2: GTSNPN, SVGIG (reference sequence). V was shortened by 3 bases and J by 4 bases, with 12 bases between the two germline ends. The CDR3 region is CAWRGAGIETQYF. CDR3 DNA sequence: TGTGCCTGGAGAGGGGCAGGGATAGAGACCCAGTACTTC.

The chain recombines TRBV27 with TRBJ2-1, with D possibly matching TRBD2 (6 bases). The germline V gene encodes CDR1 MNHEY and CDR2 SMNVEV (reference sequence). The CDR3 spans 16 residues. V lost 5 bases and J lost 2, with 16 bases in between. CDR3 sequence: CASSTRRERTYNEQFF. The CDR3 DNA follows: TGTGCCAGCAGTACCCGACGGGAGCGAACCTACAATGAGCAGTTCTTC.

This chain uses TRBV7-2 with TRBJ1-1; 8 bases match TRBD1. This CDR3 spans 14 amino acids. J gave up 2 bases and V 4 bases, and 3 bases lay outside the gene matches. Germline V lookup: CDR1 SGHTA, CDR2 FQGNSA. The CDR3 region has the DNA TGTGCCAGCAGCTGGACAGGGTACAACACTGAAGCTTTCTTT. Encoded protein: CASSWTGYNTEAFF.

The rearrangement links TRBV29-1 to TRBJ2-1, with D possibly TRBD2 on 7 matching bases. The germline V and J ends were trimmed by 3 bases and 0 bases, with 15 bases remaining between them. Germline CDR1 reads SQVTM; CDR2 reads ANQGSEA. CDR3 size: 16 residues. CDR3 bases: TGCAGCGTTGATGAAGGGGGGGGCTCCTCCTACAATGAGCAGTTCTTC. Protein product: CSVDEGGGSSYNEQFF.

This sequence joins TRBV7-9 and TRBJ1-2; 9 bases map to TRBD1. J was trimmed by 6 bases and V by 5 bases; bases with no gene match: 7. Germline V gene data show CDR1 as SEHNR and CDR2 as FQNEAQ (reference sequence). This CDR3 has 14 amino acids. The CDR3 DNA sequence: TGTGCCAGCAGCACCGGGACAGGGCAGAATGGCTACACCTTC. It encodes CASSTGTGQNGYTF. Complete variable domain (other parts from reference TRBV7-9 and TRBJ1-2): DTGVSQNPRHKITKRGQNVTFRCDPISEHNRLYWYRQTLGQGPEFLTYFQNEAQLEKSRLLSDRFSAERPKGSFSTLEIQRTEQGDSAMYLCASSTGTGQNGYTFGSGTRLTVV.

The gene calls are TRBV5-1 and TRBJ2-3; 12 positions agree with TRBD2. This CDR3 is 14 amino acids long. Germline values: CDR1 SGHRS, CDR2 YFSETQ. With 10 bases clipped from V and 4 bases from J, the junction kept 7 bases outside the gene matches. CDR3 loop: CASRLAGVPDTQYF. The DNA of the CDR3 is TGCGCCTCCCGACTAGCGGGAGTTCCAGATACGCAGTATTTT.

The chain couples TRBV6-4 to TRBJ2-2, with D possibly being TRBD2 (6 bases). V was cut by 6 bases and J by 4 bases, with 15 bases left in between. The CDR3 loop spans 15 amino acids. Germline CDR1 and CDR2: MRHNA and SNTAGT. The CDR3 DNA reads TGTGCCAGCAGAGAGGAGGGGTTCGGCACCGGGGAGCTGTTTTTT. It specifies CASREEGFGTGELFF.

The chain has TRBV9 and TRBJ2-5; D perhaps matches TRBD1 (6 bases). Germline CDR1 reads SGDLS; CDR2 reads YYNGEE. The V end lost 3 bases, the J end lost 5 bases, and 8 bases lay between the germline ends. The CDR3 spans 12 residues. The CDR3: CASSAQGETQYF. The CDR3, as DNA: TGTGCCAGCAGCGCCCAGGGGGAGACCCAGTACTTC.

The V call is TRBV27, the J call TRBJ1-1; D is unresolved. V shed 2 bases and J shed 5 bases, with 12 bases lying between them. This CDR3 is 14 amino acids long. In germline, CDR1 is MNHEY, CDR2 SMNVEV (reference sequence). CDR3 in amino acids: CASSLGYGNTEAFF. The CDR3 nucleotides are TGTGCCAGCAGTTTAGGGTACGGGAATACTGAAGCTTTCTTT.

The chain couples TRBV9 to TRBJ1-2, with 8 bases that match TRBD1. CDR3 length equals 15 residues. V trimming: 4 bases; J trimming: 0 bases; junction bases outside the gene matches: 5. Germline CDR1 reads SGDLS; CDR2 reads YYNGEE. The CDR3: CASSSGGASNYGYTF. CDR3 DNA sequence: TGTGCCAGCAGCTCAGGGGGCGCCTCTAACTATGGCTACACCTTC.

V is TRBV28 and J is TRBJ2-3; 9 positions agree with TRBD1. V shed 6 bases, J shed 4 bases, and the junction held 11 bases outside the gene matches. Per the germline V gene, CDR1 is MDHEN and CDR2 is SYDVKM. The CDR3 has 16 amino acids. The CDR3 region is CASRISGQGTPDTQYF. The CDR3 nucleotides are TGTGCCAGCAGGATTTCGGGACAGGGTACCCCAGATACGCAGTATTTT.

The V call is TRBV11-3, the J call TRBJ2-2, with D maybe TRBD2 (7 bases). V was clipped by 5 bases and J by 1 base, with 14 bases between them. The CDR3 spans 16 residues. Germline V gene lookup returns CDR1 SGHNT and CDR2 YENEEA. CDR3 sequence: CASSPGGRMNTGELFF. The CDR3 DNA sequence: TGTGCCAGCAGCCCGGGGGGCAGGATGAACACCGGGGAGCTGTTTTTT.

The V and J genes are TRBV5-1 and TRBJ2-5, with 10 bases identical to TRBD1. The CDR3 contains 18 residues. CDR1 is SGHRS and CDR2 is YFSETQ in the germline V gene. V lost 6 bases, J lost 2 bases, and 16 bases stayed unmatched. The chain's CDR3 is CASTLGFPGQGIQETQYF. In DNA, the CDR3 is TGCGCCAGCACCCTTGGTTTCCCGGGACAGGGGATACAAGAGACCCAGTACTTC.